What follows describes a single T cell receptor beta chain. Its cognate antigen is unknown. A sample-barcoded 5' primer and a J-beta primer mix were used in a second PCR of about 6 to 12 cycles. Template switching added a 12-random-nucleotide identifier to every cDNA molecule. TCRdb re-called the 5' RACE reads with MiXCR, one entry per CDR3 protein. Of approximately 400,000 distinct CDR3 sequences listed, 52% were seen once; the top ten hold around 50%. This CDR3 comprises 16 residues. Germline V gives CDR1 SGHRS, CDR2 YFSETQ. V dropped 0 bases and J dropped 2; count of bases not matched to a gene: 2. The entry originates in a study of blood T cells in healthy people across ages. Study findings and constraints: With donor CMV status unknown, expanded clonotype changes were possibly confounded. Across the age range, TCR beta diversity per million T cells fell in a roughly linear way.

The J gene is TRBJ2-6, the V gene TRBV5-1; 7 bases line up with TRBD1. The sequencing input was blood. The source of this sequence is a man in his 60s in good health. The CDR3 DNA reads TGCGCCAGCAGCTTGGTCACAGGGGCTGGGGCCAACGTCCTGACTTTC. It codes for CASSLVTGAGANVLTF.